The rows below give T cell receptor beta chains drawn from one sample of a study of early T cells in non-severe SARS-CoV-2 infection. Each CDR3 protein is one row after TCRdb ran MiXCR on the 5' RACE reads. The sample has fewer than 30,000 distinct CDR3 sequences; 9.5% to 10% are singletons. The specimen sequenced was whole blood. The receptor source for this set is an adult who was a healthcare worker with PCR-confirmed SARS-CoV-2 infection or an uninfected control (not recorded which). CDR3s include the opening cysteine and the closing phenylalanine or tryptophan. A D gene is named only where the DNA matches it firmly. Size tells how often a clone was seen (once, few, many) or the class of an expanded clone, and some rows leave it out.

TRBV15,NA,TRBJ1-1,NA,11,CATRAGREAFF,TGTGCCACCAGGGCAGGGAGGGAAGCTTTCTTT
TRBV7-9,NA,TRBJ2-3,NA,16,CASSAGRSYSTDTQYF,TGTGCCAGCAGCGCGGGACGGAGTTATAGCACAGATACGCAGTATTTT
TRBV4-3,many,TRBJ1-4,TRBD1,16,CASSQEGTGFRGKLFF,TGCGCCAGCAGCCAAGAGGGGACAGGGTTTCGCGGAAAACTGTTTTTT
TRBV11-2,many,TRBJ1-2,NA,16,CASSFGMPGENYGYTF,TGTGCCAGCAGCTTTGGAATGCCGGGGGAGAACTATGGCTACACCTTC
TRBV3-1,many,TRBJ2-5,TRBD2,14,CASSLASGGETQYF,TGTGCCAGCAGCCTCGCTAGCGGGGGGGAGACCCAGTACTTC
TRBV29-1,NA,TRBJ2-4,NA,14,CSVEDMGPKNIQYF,TGCAGCGTTGAAGATATGGGGCCCAAAAACATTCAGTACTTC
TRBV20-1,many,TRBJ2-3,TRBD2,17,CSAETPPSGGFTDTQYF,TGCAGTGCTGAAACCCCCCCTAGCGGAGGTTTCACAGATACGCAGTATTTT
TRBV7-8,few,TRBJ1-5,NA,15,CASSLAGSSNQPQHF,TGTGCCAGCAGCTTAGCGGGCAGCAGCAATCAGCCCCAGCATTTT
TRBV25-1,few,TRBJ2-7,NA,10,CASSATVQYF,TGTGCCAGCAGTGCCACCGTTCAGTACTTC
TRBV11-2,NA,TRBJ1-1,NA,13,CASSLYGPGEAFF,TGTGCCAGCAGCTTGTACGGCCCCGGTGAAGCTTTCTTT
TRBV20-1,many,TRBJ2-5,NA,16,CSARDSRLAMKETQYF,TGCAGTGCTAGAGATAGTAGGCTAGCGATGAAAGAGACCCAGTACTTC
TRBV4-1,many,TRBJ1-5,NA,15,CASSLNRLGNQPQHF,TGCGCCAGCAGCCTAAACCGATTGGGCAATCAGCCCCAGCATTTT
TRBV20-1,NA,TRBJ2-3,TRBD2,19,CSARESPRPSGRNIDTQYF,TGCAGTGCTAGAGAATCACCGCGGCCTAGCGGGCGAAATATAGATACGCAGTATTTT
TRBV10-3,many,TRBJ2-3,NA,14,CAIRFGGSTDTQYF,TGTGCCATCAGGTTCGGGGGTAGCACAGATACGCAGTATTTT
TRBV6-2/TRBV6-3,many,TRBJ1-4,TRBD1,14,CASSSGQANEKLFF,TGTGCCAGCAGCTCAGGACAGGCAAATGAAAAACTGTTTTTT
TRBV20-1,medium-sized,TRBJ2-1,NA,15,CSARDWSSFHNEQFF,TGCAGTGCTAGAGATTGGAGTAGCTTTCACAATGAGCAGTTCTTC
TRBV5-1,many,TRBJ2-7,TRBD2,15,CASSSQAGATYEQYF,TGCGCCAGCAGCTCCCAAGCGGGGGCAACCTACGAGCAGTACTTC
TRBV18,many,TRBJ1-1,TRBD1,17,CASSPPGQGARRTEAFF,TGTGCCAGCTCACCACCAGGACAGGGGGCAAGGAGGACTGAAGCTTTCTTT
TRBV5-5,NA,TRBJ1-4,TRBD1,16,CASSLVTGATNEKLFF,TGTGCCAGCAGCTTGGTAACAGGGGCAACTAATGAAAAACTGTTTTTT
TRBV30,NA,TRBJ1-5,NA,12,CGFGSGNQPQHF,TGTGGGTTTGGCAGCGGCAATCAGCCCCAGCATTTT
TRBV6-2/TRBV6-3,many,TRBJ2-1,NA,14,CASRRGVGDNEQFF,TGTGCCAGCAGGCGAGGGGTGGGGGACAATGAGCAGTTCTTC
TRBV9,many,TRBJ2-3,NA,16,CASSVGGADRTDTQYF,TGTGCCAGCAGCGTAGGGGGGGCGGATAGGACAGATACGCAGTATTTT
TRBV3-1,many,TRBJ1-1,NA,19,CASSQERGTGSPEDTEAFF,TGTGCCAGCAGCCAAGAGAGGGGAACAGGGAGCCCCGAGGACACTGAAGCTTTCTTT
TRBV7-3,many,TRBJ2-3,NA,15,CASSLSQGFSDTQYF,TGTGCCAGCAGCTTATCCCAGGGCTTTTCAGATACGCAGTATTTT
TRBV7-9,many,TRBJ2-5,NA,15,CASSLSMIGGETQYF,TGTGCCAGCAGCCTTTCGATGATCGGGGGAGAGACCCAGTACTTC
TRBV4-3,NA,TRBJ2-3,NA,13,CASSQSLEDTQYF,TGCGCCAGCAGCCAATCTTTGGAGGATACGCAGTATTTT
TRBV5-6,many,TRBJ1-1,TRBD1,15,CASSRSDRGFTEAFF,TGTGCCAGCAGTAGGAGCGACAGGGGTTTCACTGAAGCTTTCTTT
TRBV6-6,many,TRBJ2-7,NA,14,CASCQRGRSYEQYF,TGTGCCAGCTGTCAACGGGGGCGCTCCTACGAGCAGTACTTC
TRBV7-2,many,TRBJ2-4,NA,15,CASSLGGARKNIQYF,TGTGCCAGCAGCTTAGGGGGGGCCCGGAAAAACATTCAGTACTTC
TRBV7-9,NA,TRBJ2-5,NA,14,CASSLTGPPETQYF,TGTGCCAGCAGCTTAACAGGGCCGCCGGAGACCCAGTACTTC
TRBV5-1,NA,TRBJ1-5,NA,15,CASSLGPGFGQPQHF,TGCGCCAGCAGCTTGGGGCCGGGTTTTGGGCAGCCCCAGCATTTT
TRBV20-1,many,TRBJ2-1,TRBD1,14,CSACSDRDGNEQFF,TGCAGTGCCTGTTCGGACAGGGACGGCAATGAGCAGTTCTTC
TRBV7-2,many,TRBJ1-2,NA,12,CASSPRRGGYTF,TGTGCCAGCAGCCCGAGGCGAGGTGGCTACACCTTC
TRBV27,many,TRBJ2-1,TRBD1,16,CASSLSPGQGANEQFF,TGTGCCAGCAGTTTATCCCCGGGACAGGGGGCAAATGAGCAGTTCTTC
TRBV7-2,many,TRBJ2-3,NA,13,CASSFASTDTQYF,TGTGCCAGCAGCTTTGCAAGCACAGATACGCAGTATTTT
TRBV11-1,NA,TRBJ2-1,NA,15,CASKQGSDPHNEQFF,TGTGCCAGCAAACAGGGTTCCGACCCCCACAATGAGCAGTTCTTC
TRBV9,many,TRBJ2-2,TRBD1,16,CASHPGTGVNTGELFF,TGTGCCAGCCACCCCGGGACAGGAGTAAACACCGGGGAGCTGTTTTTT
TRBV2,many,TRBJ2-2,NA,17,CASSEESLSGRTGELFF,TGTGCCAGCAGTGAAGAAAGTTTGTCAGGGCGCACCGGGGAGCTGTTTTTT
TRBV18,many,TRBJ2-1,NA,13,CASSPQGPNEQFF,TGTGCCAGCTCTCCTCAGGGACCCAATGAGCAGTTCTTC
TRBV18,many,TRBJ2-7,TRBD1,15,CASPLPGQGTWEQYF,TGTGCCAGCCCACTTCCGGGACAGGGGACCTGGGAGCAGTACTTC
TRBV10-3,many,TRBJ2-7,NA,13,CAISEFPDYEQYF,TGTGCCATCAGTGAGTTCCCGGACTACGAGCAGTACTTC
TRBV27,NA,TRBJ1-4,TRBD1,15,CASSHRDRSNEKLFF,TGTGCCAGCAGTCACCGGGACAGGTCTAATGAAAAACTGTTTTTT
TRBV9,NA,TRBJ1-2,TRBD1,20,CASSPHPSTGDASFFYGYTF,TGTGCCAGCAGCCCCCACCCATCCACAGGGGACGCCTCGTTCTTCTATGGCTACACCTTC
TRBV20-1,many,TRBJ2-1,TRBD1,14,CSAAGTGSYNEQFF,TGCAGTGCAGCCGGGACAGGCTCCTACAATGAGCAGTTCTTC
TRBV24-1,medium-sized,TRBJ2-7,NA,13,CATSAASSYEQYF,TGTGCCACCAGCGCAGCGAGCTCCTACGAGCAGTACTTC
TRBV15,many,TRBJ2-1,NA,15,CATSRERSSYNEQFF,TGTGCCACCAGCAGAGAGCGGAGCTCCTACAATGAGCAGTTCTTC
TRBV6-2/TRBV6-3,many,TRBJ1-2,NA,13,CASRTRGGYGYTF,TGTGCCAGCCGGACCAGGGGTGGCTATGGCTACACCTTC
TRBV6-2/TRBV6-3,many,TRBJ2-1,TRBD1,14,CASSSTGQENEQFF,TGTGCCAGCAGTTCTACGGGACAGGAAAATGAGCAGTTCTTC
TRBV7-9,NA,TRBJ2-2,TRBD2,15,CASSVAGGPSGELFF,TGTGCCAGCAGCGTAGCGGGGGGGCCTTCCGGGGAGCTGTTTTTT
TRBV29-1,NA,TRBJ2-3,NA,14,CTAIVDSGTDTQYF,TGCACCGCGATTGTGGACTCAGGCACAGATACGCAGTATTTT
TRBV6-4,NA,TRBJ1-2,TRBD1,15,CASSPSGTGLYGYTF,TGTGCCAGCAGTCCCTCGGGGACAGGCCTCTATGGCTACACCTTC
TRBV29-1,medium-sized,TRBJ2-5,NA,14,CSVEDRQYQETQYF,TGCAGCGTTGAGGACCGACAGTACCAAGAGACCCAGTACTTC
TRBV20-1,few,TRBJ2-5,NA,14,CSANPPGSQETQYF,TGCAGTGCTAACCCCCCGGGGAGCCAAGAGACCCAGTACTTC